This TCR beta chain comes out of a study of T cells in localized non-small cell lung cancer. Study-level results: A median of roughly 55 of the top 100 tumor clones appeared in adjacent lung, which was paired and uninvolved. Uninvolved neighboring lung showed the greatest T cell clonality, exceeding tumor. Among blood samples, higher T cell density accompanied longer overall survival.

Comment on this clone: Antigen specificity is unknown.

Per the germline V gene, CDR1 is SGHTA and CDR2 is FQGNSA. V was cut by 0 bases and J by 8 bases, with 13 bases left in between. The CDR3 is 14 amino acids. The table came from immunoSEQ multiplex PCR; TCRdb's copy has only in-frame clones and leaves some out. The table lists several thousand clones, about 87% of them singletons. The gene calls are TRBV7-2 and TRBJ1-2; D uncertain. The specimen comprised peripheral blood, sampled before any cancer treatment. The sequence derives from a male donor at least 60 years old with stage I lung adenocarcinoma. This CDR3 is CASSLAGVLVGYTF. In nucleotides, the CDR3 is TGTGCCAGCAGCTTAGCTGGGGTTCTTGTGGGCTACACCTTC.